This passage covers 8 T cell receptor beta chains from one sample sequenced in a study of T cell responses to AZD1222 COVID-19 vaccine. TCRdb's table, derived via immunoSEQ multiplex PCR, lists solely in-frame clones and lacks some. The sample yields around 99,000 clones, about 90% seen once. This material consisted of peripheral blood, taken 28 days after the second AZD1222 dose. These receptors all come from an adult who received the AZD1222 COVID-19 vaccine.

J is TRBJ1-2 and V is TRBV5-4, with 7 bases lining up with TRBD1. Unmatched junction bases numbered 17, after V lost 4 bases and J lost 8 bases. The CDR3 loop spans 16 amino acids. Germline CDR1 SGHNT, CDR2 YYREEE (reference sequence). The CDR3, as DNA: TGTGCCAGCAGCCAAGTACGAGACAGGGACCATGGGGGCTACACCTTC. Its protein is CASSQVRDRDHGGYTF.

This clone was detected only once. CDR3 nucleotides: TGTGCCAGCAGCTTAGCACCGAACTATGGCTACACCTTC. Amino acid sequence: CASSLAPNYGYTF. V is TRBV7-2 and J is TRBJ1-2; D not resolved. V was pared by 0 bases and J by 2 bases, with 4 bases between. Per germline, CDR1 SGHTA and CDR2 FQGNSA. This CDR3 has 13 amino acids.

The chain has TRBV5-1 and TRBJ2-1, with TRBD1 matching 8 bases. Germline V lookup: CDR1 SGHRS, CDR2 YFSETQ. V lost 2 bases, J lost 2 bases, and 6 bases stayed unmatched. There are 16 residues in the CDR3. CDR3: CASSFQGAPAYNEQFF. For the CDR3, the DNA is TGCGCCAGCAGCTTCCAGGGGGCGCCCGCCTACAATGAGCAGTTCTTC.

The chain employs TRBV5-6 and TRBJ2-7; D is uncertain. Germline V gene lookup returns CDR1 SGHDT and CDR2 YYEEEE. CDR3 length: 11 amino acids. V was clipped by 2 bases and J by 3 bases, with 3 bases between them. This CDR3 is CASSFLYEQYF. DNA of the CDR3: TGTGCCAGCAGCTTCCTCTACGAGCAGTACTTC.

The chain has TRBV7-9 and TRBJ1-2; no clear D. CDR1 and CDR2 from the germline V gene are SEHNR and FQNEAQ (reference sequence). This CDR3 spans 11 amino acids. V dropped 10 bases and J dropped 4 bases, with 10 bases sitting between them. This CDR3 reads CATPMSYGYTF. The CDR3 DNA sequence: TGTGCCACCCCTATGAGCTATGGCTACACCTTC.

There are a few counts of this clone. The chain is built from TRBV29-1 and TRBJ2-3, with D possibly being TRBD1 (5 bases). With 2 bases removed from V and 0 bases from J, the gap between germline ends came to 12 bases. CDR1 SQVTM and CDR2 ANQGSEA come from the germline V gene. The CDR3 extends over 15 amino acids. CDR3 residues: CSVEWQGASTDTQYF. The CDR3 nucleotides read TGCAGCGTTGAATGGCAGGGTGCTAGCACAGATACGCAGTATTTT.

The chain links TRBV5-6 to TRBJ2-1, with TRBD2 as a possible D gene (6 bases). V was shortened by 1 base and J by 10 bases, with 12 bases between the two germline ends. This CDR3 comprises 13 residues. CDR1 and CDR2 (germline): SGHDT, YYEEEE. In DNA, the CDR3 is TGTGCCAGCAGCTTGTGGCCGACTAGAGAGCAGTTCTTC. Translation gives CASSLWPTREQFF.

The chain couples TRBV4-1 to TRBJ1-6, with D perhaps TRBD1 (5 bases). Trimming stripped 3 bases from V and 8 bases from J, with 11 bases between. Germline V gene data show CDR1 as MGHRA and CDR2 as YSYEKL. CDR3 length: 14 residues. The CDR3 DNA reads TGCGCCAGCAGCCAGGGCCCGGGGGATTCACCCCTCCACTTT. Translating it yields CASSQGPGDSPLHF.